A selection of T cell receptor beta chains follows, all from one sample in a study of blood T cell repertoires in COVID-19. Measured with immunoSEQ multiplex PCR; TCRdb has only the in-frame clones, and not every one. The table shows 35,000 to 50,000 clones, with about 86% occurring only once. The specimen was peripheral blood. The source of these receptors is a woman of 80 years or more with acute or convalescent COVID-19. CDR3s include the opening cysteine and the closing phenylalanine or tryptophan. D genes are given only for firm matches. Only some rows state a clone size, as once, few, many or a class for expanded clones.

TRBV11-3	.	.	TRBJ2-1	17	TGTGCCAGCAGCTTAGGAGGGGGGGGCTACCGCAGCGATGAGCAGTTCTTC	CASSLGGGGYRSDEQFF
TRBV2	.	.	TRBJ1-2	14	TGTGCCAGCAGCCTAGAGTCAGGGGACTATGGCTACACCTTC	CASSLESGDYGYTF
TRBV7-9	TRBD1	.	TRBJ1-5	16	TGTGCCAGCAGCTTAGGGTTGGCAGGGGGCGGTCAGCCCCAGCATTTT	CASSLGLAGGGQPQHF
TRBV6-6	.	.	TRBJ2-2	13	TGTGCCAGCCGGTCGGGTCGCACCGGGGAGCTGTTTTTT	CASRSGRTGELFF
TRBV6-5	TRBD1	.	TRBJ2-3	14	TGTGCCAGCAGTTACGGGACAGCCACAGATACGCAGTATTTT	CASSYGTATDTQYF
TRBV12-3/TRBV12-4	.	.	TRBJ2-7	12	TGTGCCAGCAGTCGCTCCTACTACGAGCAGTACTTC	CASSRSYYEQYF
TRBV14	.	.	TRBJ1-6	15	TGTGCCAGCAGCAGACGGACAGAGGAGAATTCACCCCTCCACTTT	CASSRRTEENSPLHF
TRBV14	TRBD1	.	TRBJ2-5	16	TGTGCCAGCAGCCATTGGGGGACAGGAGTTTTTGAGACCCAGTACTTC	CASSHWGTGVFETQYF
TRBV29-1	.	.	TRBJ2-2	13	TGCAGCGTTGATTCTCCGGGGGCCGGGGAGCTGTTTTTT	CSVDSPGAGELFF
TRBV15	.	.	TRBJ1-1	13	TGTGCCACCAGCAGAGATGGGAGCACTGAAGCTTTCTTT	CATSRDGSTEAFF
TRBV5-5	TRBD1	.	TRBJ1-1	15	TGTGCCAGCAGCCTCGGGACAGGGCCGAACACTGAAGCTTTCTTT	CASSLGTGPNTEAFF
TRBV5-1	TRBD2	.	TRBJ2-3	16	TGCGCCAGCAGCTACTCTGTCGGGGGGGCCGCGGATACGCAGTATTTT	CASSYSVGGAADTQYF
TRBV7-9	.	.	TRBJ1-1	13	TGTGCCAGCAGCTCAAGAGCGAACACTGAAGCTTTCTTT	CASSSRANTEAFF
TRBV6-2/TRBV6-3	.	.	TRBJ1-1	16	TGTGCCAGCAGTTACTCGTTCTGGGGGGGGGACACTGAAGCTTTCTTT	CASSYSFWGGDTEAFF
TRBV7-9	TRBD2	.	TRBJ2-7	13	TGTGCCCTTCGGGCGGGGGGCTCCTACGAGCAGTACTTC	CALRAGGSYEQYF
TRBV30	TRBD1	.	TRBJ1-2	14	TGTGCCTGGGCCGCCGGGACAGTTAACTATGGCTACACCTTC	CAWAAGTVNYGYTF
TRBV7-2	.	once	TRBJ1-2	15	TGTGCCAGCAGCTTAGAATCTTCCGGGAGGAATGGCTACACCTTC	CASSLESSGRNGYTF
TRBV29-1	TRBD2	.	TRBJ2-1	13	TGCAGCGTTGCTAGCGGGGGGTACAATGAGCAGTTCTTC	CSVASGGYNEQFF
TRBV6-5	.	.	TRBJ2-2	15	TGTGCCAGCAGTTACCTTCAGGGGATCACCGGGGAGCTGTTTTTT	CASSYLQGITGELFF
TRBV6-5	.	.	TRBJ1-6	14	TGTGCCAGCGAACGGGAGCAGTATAATTCACCCCTCCACTTT	CASEREQYNSPLHF
TRBV10-3	TRBD1	.	TRBJ1-2	14	TGTGCCATCAGAGCCGGGACAGTGGACTATGGCTACACCTTC	CAIRAGTVDYGYTF
TRBV7-6	.	.	TRBJ1-4	17	TGTGCCAGCAGCTTAACGGTTCGGGGGGCGTCTAATGAAAAACTGTTTTTT	CASSLTVRGASNEKLFF
TRBV2	.	.	TRBJ1-2	13	TGTGCCAGCATCTTAACGCCACTCTATGGCTACACCTTC	CASILTPLYGYTF
TRBV7-6	TRBD1	.	TRBJ2-3	18	TGTGCCAGCAGCTTAGCTCCAACCGGGACAGGTGGCGCAGATACGCAGTATTTT	CASSLAPTGTGGADTQYF
TRBV18	.	.	TRBJ1-2	13	TGTGCCAGCTCACCAGACGGAGCGGGTGGCTACACCTTC	CASSPDGAGGYTF
TRBV7-8	.	.	TRBJ1-5	17	TGTGCCAGCAGCTTAAGTTCCACCATGGGGCCCAATCAGCCCCAGCATTTT	CASSLSSTMGPNQPQHF